These 20 T cell receptor beta chains share one sample of origin, sequenced in a study of shared clonotypes between healthy human individuals. The assay was immunoSEQ multiplex PCR, and TCRdb's table has in-frame clones only and misses some. The sample includes about 2.4 million clones, 93% of them seen just once. Sample: naive CD4+ T cells from PBMCs. Indicated subset: CD45RA+ positively selected. The receptor source for this set is a man aged 18 to 29 in good health. Some clones in this sample may be carry-over from other donors' samples.

This clone has only one observation. The CDR3 DNA follows: TGTGCCAGCAGTTACTCGCTGGGGCAAAGCTCCTACGAGCAGTACTTC. Its translation is CASSYSLGQSSYEQYF. This sequence joins TRBV6-5 and TRBJ2-7; weak D call: TRBD1 (5 bases). The CDR3 length is 16 residues. Trimming removed 0 bases from V and 0 bases from J, with 12 bases in between. Germline lookup yields CDR1 MNHEY and CDR2 SVGAGI.

CDR3 protein: CASSYDAYEQYF. CDR3 sequence (DNA): TGTGCCAGCAGCTACGATGCCTACGAGCAGTACTTC. The gene calls are TRBV5-5 and TRBJ2-7; D not certain. The CDR3 covers 12 residues. From germline, CDR1 is SGHKS and CDR2 YYEKEE (reference sequence). With 3 bases removed from V and 2 bases from J, the gap between germline ends came to 6 bases.

The gene calls are TRBV6-1 and TRBJ2-7, with 7 nucleotides matching TRBD1. CDR1 is MNHNS and CDR2 is SASEGT in the germline V gene. V lost 4 bases to trimming and J lost 2 bases; unmatched junction nucleotides: 8. There are 15 residues in the CDR3. The CDR3 DNA sequence: TGTGCCAGCAGTGCCCGGACAGGACCTACCTACGAGCAGTACTTC. Protein sequence: CASSARTGPTYEQYF.

The chain links TRBV28 to TRBJ1-5, with D maybe TRBD1 (5 bases). The germline V gene has CDR1 MDHEN and CDR2 SYDVKM. V dropped 6 bases and J dropped 0 bases, with 18 bases sitting between them. The CDR3 contains 17 residues. CDR3 in amino acids: CASSRRDYRFSNQPQHF. The CDR3 DNA is TGTGCCAGCAGCCGCCGAGACTACAGGTTTAGCAATCAGCCCCAGCATTTT.

This clone was counted only a few times. Other DNA sequences of this sample code for an identical CDR3. The chain joins TRBV15 to TRBJ1-1, with D uncertain. This CDR3 comprises 13 residues. Per the germline V gene, CDR1 is LNHNV and CDR2 is YYDKDF (reference sequence). V lost 0 bases to trimming and J lost 2 bases, with 4 bases between them. For the CDR3, the DNA is TGTGCCACCAGCAGAGAGCTCAACACTGAAGCTTTCTTT. It encodes CATSRELNTEAFF.

The chain links TRBV28 to TRBJ2-3; D is uncertain. V lost 6 bases and J 4 bases, leaving 14 bases between the germline ends. This CDR3 region has 14 residues. Germline V gives CDR1 MDHEN, CDR2 SYDVKM. The CDR3 nucleotides are TGTGCCAGCAGGGGCCCGGGTGGAGCAGATACGCAGTATTTT. It yields the protein CASRGPGGADTQYF.

The V gene is TRBV5-8, the J gene TRBJ2-1, with D unclear. The germline V and J ends were trimmed by 5 bases and 9 bases, with 9 bases remaining between them. Germline V lookup: CDR1 SGHTS, CDR2 YDEGEE. The CDR3 loop spans 11 amino acids. In DNA, the CDR3 is TGTGCCAGCAGTCCCAGGACTGAGCAGTTCTTC. This encodes CASSPRTEQFF.

This sequence joins TRBV5-1 and TRBJ2-5; TRBD1 or TRBD2 may be the D gene (5 bases each). The J call may be in error: the DNA end matches TRBJ2-7 better. CDR1 and CDR2 from the germline V gene are SGHRS and YFSETQ. This CDR3 region has 15 residues. The CDR3 nucleotides are TGCGCCAGCAGCTTGGGAGGGACCACACACGGCGAGCAGTACTTC. This translates into CASSLGGTTHGEQYF.

Notes on this clone: The sample has other DNA sequences that encode this CDR3 too. The chain combines TRBV28 with TRBJ1-2; D is undetermined. V was cut by 1 base and J by 5 bases, with 11 bases left in between. The CDR3 runs 14 residues. Per germline, CDR1 MDHEN and CDR2 SYDVKM. The CDR3 DNA reads as TGTGCCAGCAGTTTATTTCCAGGCAATTATGGCTACACCTTC. The encoded protein is CASSLFPGNYGYTF.

The rearrangement joins TRBV5-1 to TRBJ1-2, with 9 positions matching TRBD1. V was clipped by 6 bases and J by 6 bases; unmatched bases: 9. Germline CDR1 and CDR2: SGHRS and YFSETQ. This CDR3 is built from 14 residues. The CDR3 loop is CASTTTGGGDGYTF. CDR3 sequence (DNA): TGCGCCAGCACCACTACAGGGGGCGGGGATGGCTACACCTTC.

The CDR3 DNA is TGTGCCAGCAGCGTAGGCTCAGGATACACCGGGGAGCTGTTTTTT. This translates into CASSVGSGYTGELFF. The chain uses TRBV9 and TRBJ2-2; D is unresolved. Looked up from germline, CDR1 is SGDLS and CDR2 is YYNGEE. There are 15 residues in the CDR3. Between the trimmed V and J ends, which lost 0 bases and 3 bases, there was a span of 9 bases.

This clone appeared once. J is TRBJ1-2 and V is TRBV5-6, with 10 positions matching TRBD1. J gave up 8 bases and V 2 bases, and 9 bases lay outside the gene matches. Germline CDR1 is SGHDT and CDR2 is YYEEEE. This CDR3 is 15 amino acids long. CDR3 nucleotide sequence: TGTGCCAGCAGCTTACACGGGACAGGGGCCGGGGGCTACACCTTC. Its translation is CASSLHGTGAGGYTF.

This clone has a handful of counts. CDR3: CASRSWSSNQPQHF. DNA of the CDR3: TGTGCCAGCAGGTCCTGGTCTAGCAATCAGCCCCAGCATTTT. This rearrangement joins TRBV28 to TRBJ1-5, with unresolved D. Germline assignment: CDR1 MDHEN and CDR2 SYDVKM. V shed 6 bases and J shed 0 bases, with 9 bases lying between them. The CDR3 covers 14 residues.

The chain has TRBV5-4 and TRBJ1-1, with D possibly TRBD1 on 6 matching bases. The V gene's germline CDR1 is SGHNT and CDR2 YYREEE (reference sequence). CDR3 length: 14 amino acids. Trimming stripped 3 bases from V and 1 base from J, with 10 bases between. CDR3: CASSSRGGNTEAFF. The DNA for the CDR3 is TGTGCCAGCAGCTCTAGGGGGGGGAACACTGAAGCTTTCTTT.

The V and J genes are TRBV7-2 and TRBJ2-7; perhaps TRBD1 as D (5 bases). V lost 4 bases, J lost 5 bases, and 9 bases lay in between. The CDR3 consists of 12 residues. The V gene's germline CDR1 is SGHTA and CDR2 FQGNSA. The CDR3 sequence: CASSSGWDEQYF. CDR3 sequence (DNA): TGTGCCAGCAGCTCAGGGTGGGACGAGCAGTACTTC.

The V gene is TRBV6-6, the J gene TRBJ2-1, with 9 positions matching TRBD1. There are 14 residues in the CDR3. CDR1 MNHNY and CDR2 SVGAGI come from the germline V gene (reference sequence). V shed 7 bases, J shed 4 bases, and the junction held 5 bases outside the gene matches. The CDR3 reads CASKTGQGYNEQFF. CDR3 sequence (DNA): TGTGCCAGCAAAACGGGACAGGGATACAATGAGCAGTTCTTC.

The rearrangement links TRBV5-6 to TRBJ2-1; 7 positions agree with TRBD2. The CDR3 extends over 19 amino acids. Germline values: CDR1 SGHDT, CDR2 YYEEEE. V was clipped by 4 bases and J by 4 bases; unmatched bases: 20. CDR3 loop: CASSPRVAGVQSRYNEQFF. CDR3 DNA sequence: TGTGCCAGCAGCCCACGCGTGGCGGGAGTCCAATCTCGATACAATGAGCAGTTCTTC.

This chain links TRBV6-5 with TRBJ2-2; TRBD2 aligns across 7 bases. Germline loops: CDR1 MNHEY, CDR2 SVGAGI. Trimming at V came to 0 bases and at J to 8 bases, leaving 9 bases not matched to a gene. The CDR3 runs 16 residues. CDR3 nucleotide sequence: TGTGCCAGCAGTTACTCGGGGAGGGGTCGGAGAGGGGAGCTGTTTTTT. Translating it yields CASSYSGRGRRGELFF.

The rearrangement joins TRBV4-3 to TRBJ2-3; the D is unclear. The CDR3 consists of 13 residues. Germline lookup yields CDR1 LGHNA and CDR2 YSLEER. V shed 4 bases and J shed 4 bases, with 9 bases lying between them. CDR3 nucleotides: TGCGCCAGCAGCCTCCGACGCCCAGATACGCAGTATTTT. Its translation: CASSLRRPDTQYF.

The chain has TRBV6-1 and TRBJ2-7; 7 nucleotides match TRBD1. This CDR3 contains 15 residues. Per the germline V gene, CDR1 is MNHNS and CDR2 is SASEGT. Trimming took 4 bases from V and 6 from J; bases not matched to a gene: 12. The CDR3 coding sequence is TGTGCCAGCAGTGTAGGAGACAGGGCCTCGGGCGAGCAGTACTTC. Its protein product is CASSVGDRASGEQYF.